The T cell receptor beta chain under discussion was sequenced for a study of metastatic and nonmetastatic thyroid tumors. General study points: Reports indicated that malignant thyroid tumors showed significantly higher TCR beta diversity than benign nodules did, in blood and tumor.

Per germline, CDR1 MDHEN and CDR2 SYDVKM. The CDR3 has 13 amino acids. V was cut by 3 bases and J by 3 bases, with 8 bases left in between. By frequency in the sample, this clone is medium-sized. The antigen is not known. Before thyroid surgery, none of the patients had received any treatment. TCRdb re-analyzed the PCR reads using MiXCR. The data hold about 13,000 clones, with 30% to 40% observed a single time. Specimen: tumor tissue. This TCR was sampled from a male donor with papillary thyroid cancer or a benign thyroid nodule (not recorded which). Some clones in this sample may be carry-over from other donors' samples. The V call is TRBV28, the J call TRBJ1-2; no clear D gene. The CDR3 sequence is CASSLGSDYGYTF. The DNA of the CDR3 is TGTGCCAGCAGTTTGGGGAGTGACTATGGCTACACCTTC.